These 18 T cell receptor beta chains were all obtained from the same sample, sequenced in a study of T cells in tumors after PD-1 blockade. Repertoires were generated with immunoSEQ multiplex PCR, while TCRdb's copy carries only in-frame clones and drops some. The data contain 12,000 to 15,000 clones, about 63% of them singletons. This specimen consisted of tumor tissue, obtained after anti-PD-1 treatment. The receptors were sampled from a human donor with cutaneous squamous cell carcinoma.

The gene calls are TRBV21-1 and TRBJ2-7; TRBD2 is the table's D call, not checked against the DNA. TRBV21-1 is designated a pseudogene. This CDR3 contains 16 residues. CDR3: CASSGGNREGSYEQYF. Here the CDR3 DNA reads TGTGCCAGCAGCGGTGGGAACAGGGAGGGCTCCTACGAGCAGTACTTC.

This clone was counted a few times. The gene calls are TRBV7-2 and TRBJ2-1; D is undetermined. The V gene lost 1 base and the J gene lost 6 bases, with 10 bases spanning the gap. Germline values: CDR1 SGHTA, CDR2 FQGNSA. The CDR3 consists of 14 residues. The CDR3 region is CASSLEQSVNEQFF. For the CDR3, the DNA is TGTGCCAGCAGCTTAGAGCAATCCGTCAATGAGCAGTTCTTC.

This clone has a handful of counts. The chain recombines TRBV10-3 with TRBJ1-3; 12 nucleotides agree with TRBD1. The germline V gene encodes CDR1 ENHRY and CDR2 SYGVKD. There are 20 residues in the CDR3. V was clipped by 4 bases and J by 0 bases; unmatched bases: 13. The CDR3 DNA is TGTGCCATCAGTGGTTCTGAAAGGGACAGGGGGCGACTCTCTGGAAACACCATATATTTT. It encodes CAISGSERDRGRLSGNTIYF.

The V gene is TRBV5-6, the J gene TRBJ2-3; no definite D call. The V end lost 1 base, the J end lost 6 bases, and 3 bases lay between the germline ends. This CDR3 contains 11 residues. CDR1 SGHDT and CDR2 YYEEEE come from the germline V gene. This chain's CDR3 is CASSLFDTQYF. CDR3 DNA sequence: TGTGCCAGCAGCTTGTTTGATACGCAGTATTTT.

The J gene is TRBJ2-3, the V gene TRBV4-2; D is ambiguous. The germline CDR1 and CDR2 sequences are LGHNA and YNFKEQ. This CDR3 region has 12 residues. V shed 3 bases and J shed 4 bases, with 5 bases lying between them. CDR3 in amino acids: CASSQRSDTQYF. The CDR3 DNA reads TGTGCCAGCAGCCAGAGATCAGATACGCAGTATTTT.

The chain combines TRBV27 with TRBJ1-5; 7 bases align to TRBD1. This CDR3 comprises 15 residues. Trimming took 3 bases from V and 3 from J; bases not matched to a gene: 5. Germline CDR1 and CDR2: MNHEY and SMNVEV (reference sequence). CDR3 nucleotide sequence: TGTGCCAGCAGTTTCCAGGGGGAGGTCAATCAGCCCCAGCATTTT. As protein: CASSFQGEVNQPQHF.

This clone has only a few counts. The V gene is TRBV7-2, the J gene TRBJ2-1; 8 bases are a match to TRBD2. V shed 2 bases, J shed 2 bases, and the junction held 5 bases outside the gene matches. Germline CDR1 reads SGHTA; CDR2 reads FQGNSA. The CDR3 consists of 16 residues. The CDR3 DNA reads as TGTGCCAGCAGCTTATTGAGCGGGGGAGCCTACAATGAGCAGTTCTTC. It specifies CASSLLSGGAYNEQFF. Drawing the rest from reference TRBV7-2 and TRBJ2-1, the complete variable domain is GAGVSQSPSNKVTEKGKDVELRCDPISGHTALYWYRQSLGQGLEFLIYFQGNSAPDKSGLPSDRFSAERTGGSVSTLTIQRTQQEDSAVYLCASSLLSGGAYNEQFFGPGTRLTVL.

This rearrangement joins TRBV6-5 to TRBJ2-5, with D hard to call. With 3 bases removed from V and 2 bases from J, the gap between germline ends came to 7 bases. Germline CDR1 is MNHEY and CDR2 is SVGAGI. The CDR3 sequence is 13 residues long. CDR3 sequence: CASSYNRQETQYF. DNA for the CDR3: TGTGCCAGCAGTTATAATCGGCAAGAGACCCAGTACTTC.

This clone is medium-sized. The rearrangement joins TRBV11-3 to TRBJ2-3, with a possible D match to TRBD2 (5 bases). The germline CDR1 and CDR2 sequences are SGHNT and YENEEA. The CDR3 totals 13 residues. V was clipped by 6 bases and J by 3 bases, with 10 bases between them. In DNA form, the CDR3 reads TGTGCCAGCAGGGGGTTAGCGACAGATACGCAGTATTTT. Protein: CASRGLATDTQYF. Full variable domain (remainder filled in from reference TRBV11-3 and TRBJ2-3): EAGVVQSPRYKIIEKKQPVAFWCNPISGHNTLYWYLQNLGQGPELLIRYENEEAVDDSQLPKDRFSAERLKGVDSTLKIQPAELGDSAVYLCASRGLATDTQYFGPGTRLTVL.

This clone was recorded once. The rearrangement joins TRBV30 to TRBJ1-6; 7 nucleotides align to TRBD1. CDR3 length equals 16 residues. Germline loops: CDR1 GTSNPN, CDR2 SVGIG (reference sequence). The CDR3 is CGTQRQGAIYNSPLHF. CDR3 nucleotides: TGTGGAACCCAAAGACAGGGAGCGATTTATAATTCACCCCTCCACTTT.

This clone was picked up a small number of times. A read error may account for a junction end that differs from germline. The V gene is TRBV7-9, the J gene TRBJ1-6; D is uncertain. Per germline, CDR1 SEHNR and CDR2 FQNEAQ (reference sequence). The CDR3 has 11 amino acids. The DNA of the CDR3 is TGTGCCAGCAGCTGGCGATCGAACCCCGAATTT. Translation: CASSWRSNPEF.

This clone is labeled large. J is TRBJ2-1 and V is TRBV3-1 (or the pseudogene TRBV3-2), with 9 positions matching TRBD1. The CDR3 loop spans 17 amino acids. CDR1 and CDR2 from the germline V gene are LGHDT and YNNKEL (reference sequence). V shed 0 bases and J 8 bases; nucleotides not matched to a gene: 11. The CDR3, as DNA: TGTGCCAGCAGCCAAGAGGGGTTCGGGACAGGGTTAGATGAGCAGTTCTTC. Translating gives CASSQEGFGTGLDEQFF.

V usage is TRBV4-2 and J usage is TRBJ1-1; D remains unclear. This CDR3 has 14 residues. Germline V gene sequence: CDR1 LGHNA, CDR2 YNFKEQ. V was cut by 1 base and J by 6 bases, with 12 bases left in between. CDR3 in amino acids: CASSQAYPVPEAFF. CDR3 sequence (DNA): TGTGCCAGCAGCCAAGCGTACCCAGTCCCTGAAGCTTTCTTT.

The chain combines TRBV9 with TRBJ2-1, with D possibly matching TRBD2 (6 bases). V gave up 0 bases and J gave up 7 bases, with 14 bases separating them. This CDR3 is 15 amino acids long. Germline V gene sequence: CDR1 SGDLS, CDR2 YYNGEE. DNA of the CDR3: TGTGCCAGCAGCGTAGGGGGGACTCTGGGGAATGAGCAGTTCTTC. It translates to CASSVGGTLGNEQFF.

The DNA of the CDR3 is TGTGCCAGCAGCTTACCTCCAGGGGCGAATTATGGCTACACCTTC. Protein product: CASSLPPGANYGYTF. The V call is TRBV7-9, the J call TRBJ1-2, with D maybe TRBD1 (6 bases). With 2 bases removed from V and 5 bases from J, the gap between germline ends came to 15 bases. Germline CDR1 is SEHNR and CDR2 is FQNEAQ (reference sequence). The CDR3 contains 15 residues.

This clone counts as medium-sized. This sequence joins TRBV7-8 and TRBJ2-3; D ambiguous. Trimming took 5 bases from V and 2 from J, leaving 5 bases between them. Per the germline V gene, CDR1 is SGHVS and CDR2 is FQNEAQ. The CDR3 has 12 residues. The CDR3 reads CASSQVTDTQYF. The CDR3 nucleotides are TGTGCCAGCAGCCAGGTCACAGATACGCAGTATTTT.

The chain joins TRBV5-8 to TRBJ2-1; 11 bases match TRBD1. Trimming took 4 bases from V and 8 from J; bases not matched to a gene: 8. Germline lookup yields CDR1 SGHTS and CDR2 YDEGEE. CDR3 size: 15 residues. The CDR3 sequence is CASSTGQGARDEQFF. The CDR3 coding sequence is TGTGCCAGCAGCACCGGACAGGGGGCCAGGGATGAGCAGTTCTTC. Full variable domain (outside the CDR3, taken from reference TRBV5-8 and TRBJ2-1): EAGVTQSPTHLIKTRGQQATLRCSPISGHTSVYWYQQALGLGLQFLLWYDEGEERNRGNFPPRFSGRQFPNYSSELNVNALELEDSALYLCASSTGQGARDEQFFGPGTRLTVL.

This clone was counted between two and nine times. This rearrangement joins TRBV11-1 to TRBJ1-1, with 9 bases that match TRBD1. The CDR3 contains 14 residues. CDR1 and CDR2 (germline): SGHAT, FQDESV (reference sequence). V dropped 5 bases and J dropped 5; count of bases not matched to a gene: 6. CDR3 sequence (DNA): TGTGCCAGCAGCCACACAGGGGGCAGGACTGAAGCTTTCTTT. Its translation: CASSHTGGRTEAFF.